Only a few counts were recorded for the clone carrying this T cell receptor (beta chain). What it binds is not known. V trimming: 4 bases; J trimming: 2 bases; junction bases outside the gene matches: 9. Per the germline V gene, CDR1 is MNHEY and CDR2 is SVGEGT. The CDR3 runs 17 residues. Unique molecular identifiers were incorporated during preparation of the TCRbeta library. TCRdb ran MiXCR on the PCR reads and lists one entry per CDR3 protein. The table lists 600,000 to 800,000 distinct CDR3 sequences, under 15% of them singletons. These data belong to a study of T-cell reconstitution after alpha-beta-depleted transplantation in children. Study-level points and caveats: Newly produced T cells mostly accounted for T-cell counts and diversity one year post-transplant. Surviving recipient T cells and intrathymic progenitors accounted for some patients' high TCRbeta diversity at day 60. It was reported that alpha-beta T cells came from several hundred expanded graft clones (about two months after transplant).

V and J are TRBV6-2 or TRBV6-3 and TRBJ2-1; 9 bases fit TRBD2. The sequence was obtained from a girl aged 2 to 10 with congenital amegakaryocytic thrombocytopenia, due to receive a stem cell transplant. Material: PBMCs, obtained before TCRalphabeta/CD19-depleted stem cell transplant. Here the CDR3 DNA reads TGTGCCAGCAGTTCCGGAAAGGGGACTAGCCCCTACAATGAGCAGTTCTTC. This translates into CASSSGKGTSPYNEQFF.